A single sample gave rise to the 14 T cell receptor beta chains below, sequenced in a study of early T cells in non-severe SARS-CoV-2 infection. Using its own MiXCR run on the 5' RACE reads, TCRdb lists one record per CDR3 protein. The sample has 74,000 or so distinct CDR3 sequences, approximately 10% seen once. Source material: whole blood. These receptors all stem from an adult who was a healthcare worker with PCR-confirmed SARS-CoV-2 infection or an uninfected control (not recorded which).

The V and J genes are TRBV20-1 and TRBJ2-2; no clear D. The CDR3 contains 13 residues. V was cut by 2 bases and J by 6 bases, with 10 bases left in between. Germline V gene lookup returns CDR1 DFQATT and CDR2 SNEGSKA (reference sequence). DNA of the CDR3: TGCAGTGCTAGACCTCGGGTGGCCGGGGAGCTGTTTTTT. Protein product: CSARPRVAGELFF.

This clonotype was counted ten times or more. The chain links TRBV4-1 to TRBJ2-1; TRBD2 aligns across 12 bases. V shed 1 base, J shed 3 bases, and the junction held 7 bases outside the gene matches. The length of the CDR3 is 18 residues. Germline lookup yields CDR1 MGHRA and CDR2 YSYEKL. The CDR3 nucleotides are TGCGCCAGCAGCCAAGCGGCACTAGCGGGAGGCGTCTACAATGAGCAGTTCTTC. Amino acid sequence: CASSQAALAGGVYNEQFF.

This clonotype has ten or more counts. The CDR3 DNA follows: TGTGCCAGCAGTTTAACTAATCAGCCCCAGCATTTT. It encodes CASSLTNQPQHF. V gene TRBV28 combines with J gene TRBJ1-5; D remains ambiguous. The germline CDR1 and CDR2 sequences are MDHEN and SYDVKM. V lost 2 bases, J lost 4 bases, and 3 bases lay in between. The CDR3 extends over 12 amino acids.

This clonotype was detected many times. The V and J genes are TRBV30 and TRBJ1-6; no definite D call. The CDR3 is 12 residues long. The V end was cut by 4 bases, the J end by 9 bases, with 10 bases between. Germline CDR1 reads GTSNPN; CDR2 reads SVGIG (reference sequence). This chain's CDR3 is CAWKGTSSPLHF. CDR3 sequence (DNA): TGTGCCTGGAAAGGAACGAGTTCACCCCTCCACTTT.

This clonotype has a count of ten or more. V is TRBV29-1 and J is TRBJ2-1, with 7 bases lining up with TRBD2. The germline V gene encodes CDR1 SQVTM and CDR2 ANQGSEA. V gave up 6 bases and J gave up 9 bases; unmatched junction bases: 5. The CDR3 length is 11 residues. CDR3 sequence: CSVGGFGEQFF. CDR3 bases: TGCAGCGTGGGGGGGTTTGGTGAGCAGTTCTTC.

There are a few counts of this clonotype. The rearrangement uses TRBV7-9 and TRBJ2-3; no definite D call. The CDR3 runs 13 residues. V lost 2 bases and J 3 bases, leaving 6 bases between the germline ends. CDR1 and CDR2 (germline): SEHNR, FQNEAQ (reference sequence). The CDR3 loop reads CASSLFSTDTQYF. The CDR3 DNA reads TGTGCCAGCAGCTTATTTTCTACAGATACGCAGTATTTT.

There are a few counts of this clonotype. A much larger clone lies a single base off, so this may be a read error. The chain links TRBV12-3 or TRBV12-4 to TRBJ1-2; maybe TRBD1 (6 bases). This CDR3 contains 14 residues. The ends were cut back, 3 bases at V and 4 bases at J, with 12 bases in the middle. This chain's CDR3 is CASSLGRGGYGYTF. In nucleotides, the CDR3 is TGTGCCAGCAGTTTGGGCAGGGGAGGCTATGGCTACACCTTC.

This clonotype was recorded many times. This chain links TRBV7-2 with TRBJ2-3, with a tentative D call TRBD2 (6 bases). V lost 1 base, J lost 8 bases, and 16 bases lay in between. In germline, CDR1 is SGHTA, CDR2 FQGNSA. CDR3 length: 15 residues. CDR3 protein: CASSLVHDMGGTQYF. In DNA, the CDR3 is TGTGCCAGCAGCTTAGTCCACGATATGGGGGGTACGCAGTATTTT.

This clonotype was counted a few times. The V and J genes are TRBV20-1 and TRBJ2-7; D may correspond to TRBD1 or TRBD2 (5 bases each). Germline V gene sequence: CDR1 DFQATT, CDR2 SNEGSKA (reference sequence). The CDR3 has 14 amino acids. V was cut by 7 bases and J by 2 bases, with 18 bases left in between. For the CDR3, the DNA is TGCAGTGTTGGGGTGGGACGGCCGCCCTACGAGCAGTACTTC. This codes for CSVGVGRPPYEQYF.

The rearrangement joins TRBV6-2 or TRBV6-3 to TRBJ2-3; TRBD2 aligns across 15 bases. V gave up 6 bases and J gave up 5 bases; unmatched junction bases: 12. CDR1 MNHEY and CDR2 SVGEGT come from the germline V gene. The CDR3 runs 18 residues. CDR3 sequence: CASRESGLAGGKKDTQYF. Here the CDR3 DNA reads TGTGCCAGCAGGGAGTCGGGACTAGCGGGGGGCAAAAAAGATACGCAGTATTTT.

This clonotype was detected ten times or more. The rearrangement links TRBV7-9 to TRBJ2-2, with D unresolved. The CDR3 is 13 amino acids. Germline values: CDR1 SEHNR, CDR2 FQNEAQ (reference sequence). Trimming cost V 1 base and J 9 bases, with 9 bases left between them. The CDR3 region is CASSLGEAWELFF. The CDR3, as DNA: TGTGCCAGCAGCTTAGGAGAAGCCTGGGAGCTGTTTTTT.

There are many counts of this clonotype. The gene calls are TRBV5-1 and TRBJ2-2; 8 nucleotides agree with TRBD1. The CDR3 is 15 residues long. CDR1 SGHRS and CDR2 YFSETQ come from the germline V gene. V lost 7 bases and J lost 4; bases outside the gene matches: 9. The CDR3 loop reads CASLRGLVRTGELFF. In nucleotides, the CDR3 is TGCGCCAGCCTCAGGGGGCTGGTTCGCACCGGGGAGCTGTTTTTT.

This clonotype showed up just a few times. The rearrangement links TRBV6-5 to TRBJ1-2; 8 positions agree with TRBD1. The CDR3 contains 14 residues. Germline CDR1 is MNHEY and CDR2 is SVGAGI. V dropped 4 bases and J dropped 4; count of bases not matched to a gene: 5. For the CDR3, the DNA is TGTGCCAGCAGTTCCAGGGGGCGGATCTATGGCTACACCTTC. Translated: CASSSRGRIYGYTF.

This clonotype was counted at least ten times. V usage is TRBV18 and J usage is TRBJ2-1; D gene uncertain. The length of the CDR3 is 14 residues. Trimming shortened V by 1 base and J by 5 bases, and 9 bases separated the two germline ends. Germline values: CDR1 KGHSH, CDR2 LQKENI. The CDR3 region has the DNA TGTGCCAGCTCACCACGAGCCGGAGACAATGAGCAGTTCTTC. Its protein is CASSPRAGDNEQFF.